This TCR beta chain derives from a study of blood T cell repertoires in COVID-19. As for the study in general: Material from acute and convalescent COVID-19 was sourced from the United States, Italy and Spain. The analysed material was cDNA or gDNA that came from T cells, B-cell-depleted T cells, or PBMCs.

CDR1 MNHEY and CDR2 SMNVEV come from the germline V gene (reference sequence). The junction had 10 bases not matched to a gene; V was cut back by 6 bases and J by 5 bases. This CDR3 is built from 15 residues. Authors' analysis steps: Reference gene primer amplification in the assay estimated nucleated cell counts. TCRdb's copy holds only in-frame clones and misses some; the assay was immunoSEQ multiplex PCR. The V and J calls and clone size are taken from that table; D and trimming were inferred from the DNA. The data contain 43,000 or so clones, about 89% of them singletons. The sequence was collected from a man aged 55 to 70 with active or convalescent COVID-19. The sample was peripheral blood. V gene TRBV27 combines with J gene TRBJ2-3, with TRBD2 matching 8 bases. The CDR3 here is CASRYRSGGLDTQYF. CDR3 nucleotides: TGTGCCAGCAGATATCGAAGCGGGGGACTAGATACGCAGTATTTT.